Listed here are 8 T cell receptor beta chains from one sample, sequenced in a study of cytomegalovirus exposure and HLA in healthy donors. It was with 60 Vbeta and 13 Jbeta primers that the PCR ran. Clones were sequenced by immunoSEQ multiplex PCR, and TCRdb holds only the in-frame ones, with some missing. The sample includes around 140,000 clones, over 60% of them seen just once. Material for sequencing was PBMCs. These receptor sequences come from a man aged 35 to 55 in good health and CMV-seronegative.

This sequence joins TRBV5-6 and TRBJ2-3; 13 nucleotides match TRBD2. This CDR3 contains 16 residues. The junction had 4 bases not matched to a gene; V was cut back by 0 bases and J by 6 bases. The germline gives CDR1 SGHDT, CDR2 YYEEEE. The CDR3: CASSLVTSGGADTQYF. CDR3 nucleotide sequence: TGTGCCAGCAGCTTGGTTACTAGCGGGGGGGCTGATACGCAGTATTTT.

This rearrangement joins TRBV30 to TRBJ2-2; TRBD2 aligns across 8 bases. This CDR3 comprises 15 residues. Trimming removed 1 base from V and 3 bases from J; junction bases left unmatched: 4. CDR1 is GTSNPN, CDR2 SVGIG, per germline (reference sequence). Here the CDR3 reads CAWSGAGVDTGELFF. CDR3 nucleotides: TGTGCCTGGAGTGGAGCGGGAGTAGACACCGGGGAGCTGTTTTTT.

The chain is built from TRBV6-1 and TRBJ2-3; TRBD2 is a possible D gene (6 bases). The CDR3 length is 11 residues. From germline, CDR1 is MNHNS and CDR2 SASEGT. V shed 8 bases and J shed 3 bases, with 6 bases lying between them. CDR3 protein: CASRGTDTQYF. The CDR3 coding sequence is TGTGCCAGCCGGGGGACAGATACGCAGTATTTT.

This clone was detected once. The chain links TRBV5-1 to TRBJ2-5; D possibly corresponds to TRBD1 (6 bases). Germline V lookup: CDR1 SGHRS, CDR2 YFSETQ. The CDR3 length is 15 residues. Trimming left V 0 bases short and J 2 bases short, with 11 bases between. The CDR3 nucleotides read TGCGCCAGCAGCTTGGCCCAGGGGACGCAAGAGACCCAGTACTTC. This encodes CASSLAQGTQETQYF.

This chain uses TRBV15 with TRBJ2-7, with 10 nucleotides matching TRBD1. J was trimmed by 2 bases and V by 5 bases; bases with no gene match: 3. CDR3 length equals 14 residues. In germline, CDR1 is LNHNV, CDR2 YYDKDF (reference sequence). CDR3 coding DNA: TGTGCCACCAGCGAGGGACAGGGGCCCTACGAGCAGTACTTC. Its protein product is CATSEGQGPYEQYF.

As DNA, the CDR3 is TGTGCCTGGGTGTCGTGGAGGACAGGGGGGAACTATGGCTACACCTTC. This gives the protein CAWVSWRTGGNYGYTF. This chain links TRBV30 with TRBJ1-2, with 10 positions matching TRBD1. The CDR3 spans 16 residues. Germline loops: CDR1 GTSNPN, CDR2 SVGIG (reference sequence). Trimming at V came to 5 bases and at J to 2 bases, leaving 11 bases not matched to a gene. Full variable domain (outside the CDR3, taken from reference TRBV30 and TRBJ1-2): SQTIHQWPATLVQPVGSPLSLECTVEGTSNPNLYWYRQAAGRGLQLLFYSVGIGQISSEVPQNLSASRPQDRQFILSSKKLLLSDSGFYLCAWVSWRTGGNYGYTFGSGTRLTVV.

V is TRBV19 and J is TRBJ2-2, with 7 bases that match TRBD2. The CDR3 has 14 amino acids. The trim removed 6 bases at V and 4 bases at J, leaving 5 bases unmatched. The germline V gene has CDR1 LNHDA and CDR2 SQIVND (reference sequence). CDR3 nucleotide sequence: TGTGCCAGTAGGGGGACTACCTCCACCGGGGAGCTGTTTTTT. It translates to CASRGTTSTGELFF.

The table lists this clone with a count of one. The chain employs TRBV28 and TRBJ2-2; 11 positions agree with TRBD2. CDR3 length: 18 amino acids. Germline V gene sequence: CDR1 MDHEN, CDR2 SYDVKM. With V trimmed by 5 bases and J by 3 bases, 11 bases remained unmatched. The CDR3 DNA reads as TGTGCCAGCAGTCCTCGGCCGGGACTAGCGGTTCACACCGGGGAGCTGTTTTTT. The encoded protein is CASSPRPGLAVHTGELFF.